The 21 T cell receptor beta chains listed next were all sequenced from one sample in a study of T cells after yellow fever vaccination. Each CDR3 protein is one row after TCRdb ran MiXCR on the 5' RACE reads. Counted here are just over 250,000 distinct CDR3 sequences, about 5.2% occurring once; the ten biggest clones make up 2.5% to 4%. Sequenced here: CD4+ T cells sorted from PBMCs, sampled on the day of the yellow fever booster vaccination. All receptors come from a man in his late teens or twenties who received the YFV17D yellow fever vaccine.

The gene calls are TRBV20-1 and TRBJ1-5; D is possibly TRBD1 (6 bases). Germline V CDR1 and CDR2: DFQATT, SNEGSKA (reference sequence). V gave up 3 bases and J gave up 2 bases, with 11 bases separating them. CDR3 length: 14 residues. DNA for the CDR3: TGCAGTGCTAGGGCAGGGGAGGGCAATCAGCCCCAGCATTTT. It encodes CSARAGEGNQPQHF.

This clonotype has at least ten counts. The rearrangement links TRBV20-1 to TRBJ2-3; TRBD2 matches at 14 bases. This CDR3 comprises 15 residues. With 6 bases clipped from V and 6 bases from J, the junction kept 8 bases outside the gene matches. Germline V CDR1 and CDR2: DFQATT, SNEGSKA (reference sequence). CDR3 coding DNA: TGCAGTGCCCAGACTAGCGGGGGGGCAAGCGATACGCAGTATTTT. Translating it yields CSAQTSGGASDTQYF.

The CDR3 coding sequence is TGTGCCTGGAGTGGGAGGAGGACAGGGGTTTCCTACGAGCAGTACTTC. It is translated as CAWSGRRTGVSYEQYF. This chain links TRBV30 with TRBJ2-7; 9 bases map to TRBD1. The junction had 8 bases not matched to a gene; V was cut back by 1 base and J by 1 base. The CDR3 extends over 16 amino acids. Germline V gene data show CDR1 as GTSNPN and CDR2 as SVGIG (reference sequence).

With respect to this clonotype: The junction and the germline gene differ at one end; a read error may be behind it. The rearrangement uses TRBV28 and TRBJ2-5; D is tentatively TRBD1 or TRBD2 (5 bases each). The CDR3 covers 12 residues. Germline-derived CDR1 and CDR2 are MDHEN and SYDVKM. The chain's CDR3 is CASSALGLASDF. The DNA of the CDR3 is TGTGCCAGCAGTGCCTTGGGGCTAGCCTCGGACTTC.

This clonotype was seen many times. V gene TRBV23-1 combines with J gene TRBJ2-7; no clear D. TRBV23-1 qualifies as an ORF whose function is uncertain. V dropped 2 bases and J dropped 2 bases, with 7 bases sitting between them. This CDR3 region has 13 residues. CDR3 amino acids: CASSQGAAYEQYF. CDR3 DNA sequence: TGCGCCAGCAGTCAAGGAGCCGCCTACGAGCAGTACTTC.

This clonotype was seen a handful of times. The genes are TRBV5-4 and TRBJ2-7; 10 bases map to TRBD1. Trimming took 9 bases from V and 3 from J; bases not matched to a gene: 6. Germline values: CDR1 SGHNT, CDR2 YYREEE (reference sequence). CDR3 size: 13 residues. CDR3 residues: CATPGTGVYEQYV. The DNA for the CDR3 is TGTGCCACCCCCGGGACAGGGGTCTACGAGCAGTACGTC.

J is TRBJ1-5 and V is TRBV7-8; a possible D gene is TRBD1 (6 bases). Germline CDR1 SGHVS, CDR2 FQNEAQ. The CDR3 is 13 residues long. V was pared by 6 bases and J by 7 bases, with 13 bases between. The CDR3 DNA sequence: TGTGCCAGCAGTCGAGACAGGCGGCAGCCCCAGCATTTT. Translated: CASSRDRRQPQHF.

This clonotype has only a few counts. The chain uses TRBV12-3 or TRBV12-4 and TRBJ2-5; D not resolved. The CDR3 is made up of 14 amino acids. Trimming removed 8 bases from V and 4 bases from J, with 17 bases in between. The CDR3 loop reads CASGTKGWVETQYF. The CDR3 DNA reads as TGTGCCAGCGGAACAAAGGGTTGGGTAGAGACCCAGTACTTC.

The chain is built from TRBV6-1 and TRBJ1-6, with TRBD1 identical over 12 bases. CDR1 and CDR2 from the germline V gene are MNHNS and SASEGT. This CDR3 contains 16 residues. Unmatched junction bases numbered 2, after V lost 0 bases and J lost 8 bases. This CDR3 is CASSEAGQGADSPLHF. The CDR3 nucleotides are TGTGCCAGCAGTGAAGCGGGACAGGGGGCAGATTCACCCCTCCACTTT.

The gene calls are TRBV12-3 or TRBV12-4 and TRBJ2-4, with 9 bases identical to TRBD1. V lost 6 bases to trimming and J lost 9 bases; unmatched junction nucleotides: 9. The CDR3 is 14 amino acids. DNA of the CDR3: TGTGCCAGCAGGACTGGGACAGGGCAGGGCATTCAGTACTTC. Residues: CASRTGTGQGIQYF.

This clonotype has a count of ten or more. V gene TRBV11-2 combines with J gene TRBJ2-4; no firm D call. CDR3 size: 16 residues. CDR1 and CDR2 from the germline V gene are SGHAT and FQNNGV. Trimming cost V 1 base and J 4 bases, with 14 bases left between them. For the CDR3, the DNA is TGTGCCAGCAGCTTAGGATCCCGAGGAATTAAAAACATTCAGTACTTC. Translating it yields CASSLGSRGIKNIQYF.

This clonotype has at least ten counts. V and J are TRBV4-2 and TRBJ1-2; unclear D gene. Germline CDR1 is LGHNA and CDR2 is YNFKEQ. This CDR3 contains 16 residues. V lost 4 bases to trimming and J lost 1 base, with 16 bases between them. The CDR3 sequence is CASSPLVLSLNYGYTF. CDR3 DNA: TGTGCCAGCAGCCCACTCGTCCTTTCCCTTAACTATGGCTACACCTTC.

The chain combines TRBV7-2 with TRBJ2-1, with 10 bases matching TRBD2. The CDR3 length is 16 residues. CDR1 is SGHTA, CDR2 FQGNSA, per germline. V lost 0 bases to trimming and J lost 6 bases; unmatched junction nucleotides: 5. CDR3 protein: CASSLARTSGRNEQFF. The CDR3 nucleotides are TGTGCCAGCAGCTTAGCCCGGACTAGCGGTCGCAATGAGCAGTTCTTC.

A few counts support this clonotype. The chain has TRBV7-2 and TRBJ2-7; D is ambiguous. Germline V gives CDR1 SGHTA, CDR2 FQGNSA. V shed 1 base and J shed 6 bases, with 7 bases lying between them. The CDR3 contains 12 residues. The CDR3 reads CASSLVSLEQYF. Here the CDR3 DNA reads TGTGCCAGCAGCTTAGTGTCCCTCGAGCAGTACTTC.

A few counts support this clonotype. The V gene is TRBV19, the J gene TRBJ1-3; D gene ambiguous. There are 14 residues in the CDR3. The V end was cut by 3 bases, the J end by 2 bases, with 8 bases between. Germline V lookup: CDR1 LNHDA, CDR2 SQIVND (reference sequence). The DNA for the CDR3 is TGTGCCAGTAGTATGAGCGTCGCTGGAAACACCATATATTTT. This gives the protein CASSMSVAGNTIYF. Full variable domain (outside the CDR3, taken from reference TRBV19 and TRBJ1-3): DGGITQSPKYLFRKEGQNVTLSCEQNLNHDAMYWYRQDPGQGLRLIYYSQIVNDFQKGDIAEGYSVSREKKESFPLTVTSAQKNPTAFYLCASSMSVAGNTIYFGEGSWLTVV.

This clonotype was seen a few times. V and J are TRBV2 and TRBJ1-1; TRBD1 is a possible D gene (6 bases). Germline loops: CDR1 SNHLY, CDR2 FYNNEI. CDR3 length: 14 residues. Trimming cost V 8 bases and J 1 base, with 14 bases left between them. CDR3 amino acids: CASLIQGTNTEAFF. The CDR3 bases are TGTGCCAGCCTTATACAGGGTACGAACACTGAAGCTTTCTTT.

The V call is TRBV20-1, the J call TRBJ1-4; 8 bases are a match to TRBD1. This CDR3 spans 13 amino acids. Germline CDR1 reads DFQATT; CDR2 reads SNEGSKA (reference sequence). V trimming: 3 bases; J trimming: 5 bases; junction bases outside the gene matches: 2. Here the CDR3 DNA reads TGCAGTGCTAGGGGACAGGCGAATGAAAAACTGTTTTTT. Translation gives CSARGQANEKLFF.

The J gene is TRBJ1-1, the V gene TRBV9, with D possibly being TRBD1 (5 bases). The V end lost 2 bases, the J end lost 0 bases, and 14 bases lay between the germline ends. Germline lookup yields CDR1 SGDLS and CDR2 YYNGEE. CDR3 length: 16 residues. DNA for the CDR3: TGTGCCAGCAGCGTCCAACCTCAGGGTATGAACACTGAAGCTTTCTTT. Translation: CASSVQPQGMNTEAFF.

This clonotype occurred many times. J is TRBJ2-5 and V is TRBV5-1, with D possibly matching TRBD2 (5 bases). This CDR3 spans 14 amino acids. Germline CDR1 reads SGHRS; CDR2 reads YFSETQ. V lost 4 bases and J lost 2, with 12 bases in between. The CDR3 sequence: CASSADGVQETQYF. CDR3 coding DNA: TGCGCCAGCAGCGCAGACGGGGTTCAAGAGACCCAGTACTTC.

There are many counts of this clonotype. The CDR3 bases are TGCAGCGTTGCTGGCCGGGACAGTAACTATGGCTACACCTTC. This encodes CSVAGRDSNYGYTF. The chain employs TRBV29-1 and TRBJ1-2; 7 bases are a match to TRBD1. V gave up 4 bases and J gave up 1 base; unmatched junction bases: 6. Germline V lookup: CDR1 SQVTM, CDR2 ANQGSEA. The CDR3 runs to 14 residues.

This clonotype turned up a few times. J is TRBJ2-7 and V is TRBV23-1, with D perhaps TRBD1 (5 bases). TRBV23-1 is an open reading frame whose function is uncertain. This CDR3 is 13 amino acids long. The ends were cut back, 3 bases at V and 2 bases at J, with 8 bases in the middle. The CDR3: CASSHSGTYEQYF. CDR3 in DNA: TGCGCCAGCAGTCACTCAGGGACCTACGAGCAGTACTTC.